Listed below are T cell receptor beta chains from one sample, sequenced in a study of regulatory T cells in long-lasting Graves disease. One entry per CDR3 protein, called by TCRdb with MiXCR from the multiplex PCR reads. The repertoire holds some 200,000 distinct CDR3 sequences, about 19% seen once, with about an eighth in the top ten. A further study also used this sample, focusing on T cells in Graves' hyperthyroidism and ophthalmopathy.

Sequencing was performed on peripheral blood mononuclear cells (PBMCs), taken at new diagnosis, from a patient treated with antithyroid drugs. These receptors came from a woman younger than 45 with Graves disease. The CDR3 runs from the conserved cysteine through the conserved F or W. A D gene is named only where the DNA matches it firmly. Size tells how often a clone was seen (once, few, many) or the class of an expanded clone, and some rows leave it out.

>many|TRBV11-2|14|NA|TRBJ1-6
TGTGCCAGCAGCTTAGAAGTAAGGAATTCACCCCTCCACTTT
CASSLEVRNSPLHF
>few|TRBV6-1|13|NA|TRBJ1-2
TGTGCCACCGCGCCGAGGGGAACGTGGGGCTACACCTTC
CATAPRGTWGYTF
>few|TRBV7-6|12|TRBD1|TRBJ2-2
TGTGCCACCAGGGGGAACGCCGGGGAGCTGTTTTTT
CATRGNAGELFF
>NA|TRBV28|20|TRBD1|TRBJ1-5
TGTGCCAGCAGCATCCTCGGCGGGGGGGCAGGGGGCTCTAGCAATCAGCCCCAGCATTTT
CASSILGGGAGGSSNQPQHF
>NA|TRBV5-1|15|NA|TRBJ2-1
TGCGCCAGCAGCTCTGGGTCTGTCTCCTACAATGAGCAGTTCTTC
CASSSGSVSYNEQFF
>NA|TRBV19|17|TRBD1|TRBJ1-4
TGTGCCAGTAGTATAGTCGGAAGGGGGCGAACTAATGAAAAACTGTTTTTT
CASSIVGRGRTNEKLFF
>many|TRBV28|16|TRBD2|TRBJ2-1
TGTGCCAGCAGCTTTATTACTAGCGGACCCTACAATGAGCAGTTCTTC
CASSFITSGPYNEQFF
>NA|TRBV2|16|NA|TRBJ2-3
TGTGCCAGCAGTGAAGGAGGGGCAGGGTGGCCAGATACGCAGTATTTT
CASSEGGAGWPDTQYF
>many|TRBV6-2/TRBV6-3|16|NA|TRBJ2-4
TGTGCCAGCAGTGGGGAAGCGAGGGGTAGTAAAAACATTCAGTACTTC
CASSGEARGSKNIQYF
>NA|TRBV11-1|16|TRBD1|TRBJ2-2
TGTGCCAGCAGCTTAACCGGGACAGGCTTCACCGGGGAGCTGTTTTTT
CASSLTGTGFTGELFF
>many|TRBV6-5|14|TRBD1|TRBJ1-6
TGTGCCAGCAGTTACGACAGGGAGAATTCACCCCTCCACTTT
CASSYDRENSPLHF
>NA|TRBV7-6|15|TRBD1|TRBJ1-5
TGTGCCAGCAGCTTACGAGACAGGGGCTCCCAGCCCCAGCATTTT
CASSLRDRGSQPQHF
>many|TRBV6-5|15|TRBD1|TRBJ2-2
TGTGCCAGCAGTTACCGAGACGGACAGGCCGGGGAGCTGTTTTTT
CASSYRDGQAGELFF
>many|TRBV7-8|15|TRBD1|TRBJ2-1
TGTGCCAGCAGCGCCAGACAGGGCTCCTACAATGAGCAGTTCTTC
CASSARQGSYNEQFF
>many|TRBV27|15|NA|TRBJ1-4
TGTGCCAGCAGTTTTCGGGGCGCAGGTAATGAAAAACTGTTTTTT
CASSFRGAGNEKLFF
>many|TRBV18|15|TRBD1|TRBJ1-1
TGTGCCAGCTCACTGATAGAAGACAGGGCCACTGAAGCTTTCTTT
CASSLIEDRATEAFF
>many|TRBV24-1|13|TRBD1|TRBJ1-2
TGTGCCACCAGTGACGCTGACAGGGATGCCTACACCTTC
CATSDADRDAYTF
>many|TRBV20-1|15|TRBD2|TRBJ2-1
TGCAGTGCTAATAGCGGGGGGACCACCTACAATGAGCAGTTCTTC
CSANSGGTTYNEQFF
>NA|TRBV2|16|TRBD1|TRBJ2-4
TGTGCCAGCAGGGGGGTGGCGACAGGGGCGGAAAACATTCAGTACTTC
CASRGVATGAENIQYF
>many|TRBV20-1|17|TRBD1|TRBJ1-4
TGCAGTGCCAGCGGACAGGGGCAGTCGGGAACTAATGAAAAACTGTTTTTT
CSASGQGQSGTNEKLFF
>many|TRBV5-6|15|NA|TRBJ1-5
TGTGCCAGCAGCCCGGGACTGTATAGCAATCAGCCCCAGCATTTT
CASSPGLYSNQPQHF
>NA|TRBV2|16|NA|TRBJ2-3
TGTGCCAGCAGTGAAGGGTTGCGGGGATACACAGATACGCAGTATTTT
CASSEGLRGYTDTQYF
>many|TRBV6-1|14|NA|TRBJ2-5
TGTGCCAGCAGTGGCCGGGACCCGCGCTTGTCCCAGTACTTC
CASSGRDPRLSQYF
>few|TRBV5-1|19|NA|TRBJ2-3
TGCGCCAGCAGCTTGAAAGGGGGCCGGGGGTCATCTAGCACAGATACGCAGTATTTT
CASSLKGGRGSSSTDTQYF
>many|TRBV6-5|15|TRBD1|TRBJ1-1
TGTGCCAGCAGTTACTCGAGAGGGGGCGGCACTGAAGCTTTCTTT
CASSYSRGGGTEAFF
>NA|TRBV7-8|14|NA|TRBJ2-2
TGTGCCAGCTTCTCGTGGACCCAACCCGGGGAGCTGTTTTTT
CASFSWTQPGELFF
>many|TRBV7-6|19|TRBD2|TRBJ2-3
TGTGCCAGCAGCTTAGTACAAAGTCTAGCGGGGGGGAAGAGAGATACGCAGTATTTT
CASSLVQSLAGGKRDTQYF
>many|TRBV2|12|NA|TRBJ2-1
TGTGCCAGCACGGGGGCCGGGAATGAGCAGTTCTTC
CASTGAGNEQFF
>many|TRBV27|12|NA|TRBJ2-1
TGTGCCAGCAGTATCCGGGAAAATGAGCAGTTCTTC
CASSIRENEQFF
>many|TRBV19|13|NA|TRBJ1-2
TGTGCCAGTTATGGGCAGGGGAGATATGGCTACACCTTC
CASYGQGRYGYTF
>few|TRBV19|15|NA|TRBJ2-4
TGTGCCAGTACCAGCGGCCCAGGGGCCAAAAACATTCAGTACTTC
CASTSGPGAKNIQYF
>many|TRBV20-1|12|NA|TRBJ2-5
TGCAGTGCTCTCCCGGGGCACGAGACCCAGTACTTC
CSALPGHETQYF
>many|TRBV5-4|15|NA|TRBJ2-7
TGTGCCAGCAGCTCCCGGGACACCGCCTCCTACGAGCAGTACTTC
CASSSRDTASYEQYF